This TCR beta chain was captured by sequencing in a study of identifying expanded T cells in peripheral blood. The CDR3 spans 14 residues. The germline V gene encodes CDR1 SGHRS and CDR2 YFSETQ. After removal of 3 bases from V and 2 bases from J, the junction contained 1 base not matched to a gene. During the collection period, no donor immune events like infections were recorded. The table came from immunoSEQ multiplex PCR; TCRdb's copy has only in-frame clones and leaves some out. The sample includes 85,000 to 120,000 clones, around 88% of them seen just once. The sample taken for sequencing was blood. This receptor was obtained from a person aged 18 to 75 in good health. The chain joins TRBV5-1 to TRBJ2-5, with 10 nucleotides matching TRBD2. The CDR3 sequence: CASSSTSGQETQYF. CDR3 nucleotides: TGCGCCAGCAGCTCGACTAGCGGGCAAGAGACCCAGTACTTC.